The 13 T cell receptor beta chains given below trace back to one sample, sequenced in a study of blood T cell repertoires in COVID-19. Sequencing used immunoSEQ multiplex PCR; TCRdb keeps in-frame clones, though not all of them. The table records over 95,000 clones, 84% of them present only once. Material: peripheral blood. These receptors originate from a man between 70 and 80 years old with active or convalescent COVID-19.

This chain uses TRBV29-1 with TRBJ1-3, with a tentative D call TRBD1 (5 bases). CDR1 is SQVTM, CDR2 ANQGSEA, per germline. There are 13 residues in the CDR3. V gave up 5 bases and J gave up 6 bases, with 14 bases separating them. CDR3 region: CSVLFRAENTIYF. In nucleotides, the CDR3 is TGCAGCGTTCTTTTCAGGGCAGAAAACACCATATATTTT.

The chain is built from TRBV10-3 and TRBJ1-4; D remains ambiguous. V was trimmed by 0 bases and J by 7 bases, leaving 6 bases between them. The germline gives CDR1 ENHRY, CDR2 SYGVKD. The CDR3 consists of 13 residues. The CDR3 sequence is CAISESRFEKLFF. The CDR3 bases are TGTGCCATCAGTGAGTCGCGGTTTGAAAAACTGTTTTTT.

This chain joins TRBV18 and TRBJ2-3; D gene ambiguous. Germline CDR1 reads KGHSH; CDR2 reads LQKENI. CDR3 length equals 14 residues. The V and J ends lost 5 bases and 2 bases respectively, with 11 bases between them. For the CDR3, the DNA is TGTGCCAGCTCAAAGGTAGCCAACACAGATACGCAGTATTTT. Translating it yields CASSKVANTDTQYF.

The V call is TRBV29-1, the J call TRBJ2-2, with 7 nucleotides matching TRBD1. V was pared by 5 bases and J by 1 base, with 4 bases of the junction left unmatched. The germline gives CDR1 SQVTM, CDR2 ANQGSEA. The CDR3 has 14 amino acids. For the CDR3, the DNA is TGCAGCGTTCCGCGGACAGGGAACACCGGGGAGCTGTTTTTT. It translates to CSVPRTGNTGELFF.

Ten or more counts support this clone. The CDR3 loop is CASSYLTLYSNQPQHF. The CDR3, as DNA: TGTGCCAGTAGTTATCTAACCCTTTATAGCAATCAGCCCCAGCATTTT. The chain recombines TRBV19 with TRBJ1-5; D uncertain. CDR1 and CDR2 from the germline V gene are LNHDA and SQIVND (reference sequence). Deletions cut 5 bases from V and 0 bases from J, with 14 bases between. This CDR3 contains 16 residues.

The rearrangement joins TRBV29-1 to TRBJ1-2; D not resolved. The CDR3 has 12 residues. Germline-derived CDR1 and CDR2 are SQVTM and ANQGSEA. Trimming removed 4 bases at V and 0 bases at J, with 6 bases between. In DNA form, the CDR3 reads TGCAGCGTTGTAGCACCTAACTATGGCTACACCTTC. Translating gives CSVVAPNYGYTF.

The chain couples TRBV7-3 to TRBJ2-3; D is ambiguous. V was trimmed by 4 bases and J by 0 bases, leaving 8 bases between them. There are 14 residues in the CDR3. The germline V gene has CDR1 SGHTA and CDR2 FQGTGA. CDR3: CASSSGQSTDTQYF. CDR3 nucleotides: TGTGCCAGCAGCTCTGGCCAAAGCACAGATACGCAGTATTTT. Filled out from reference TRBV7-3 and TRBJ2-3, the complete variable domain reads GAGVSQTPSNKVTEKGKYVELRCDPISGHTALYWYRQSLGQGPEFLIYFQGTGAADDSGLPNDRFFAVRPEGSVSTLKIQRTERGDSAVYLCASSSGQSTDTQYFGPGTRLTVL.

The chain links TRBV19 to TRBJ1-2; 9 positions match TRBD1. CDR3 size: 15 residues. Germline V CDR1 and CDR2: LNHDA, SQIVND (reference sequence). Germline trimming cut 6 bases from V and 4 bases from J; bases unmatched to any gene: 9. The CDR3, as DNA: TGTGCCAGTAGCGCGGGACAGGGAACGACCTATGGCTACACCTTC. This translates into CASSAGQGTTYGYTF.

The rearrangement uses TRBV24-1 and TRBJ2-1; 7 nucleotides align to TRBD1. This CDR3 is built from 17 residues. The J segment lost 4 bases and the V segment lost 4 bases, leaving 12 bases of the junction unmatched. Germline V gene lookup returns CDR1 KGHDR and CDR2 SFDVKD. In nucleotides, the CDR3 is TGTGCCACCAGTGAGGGACAGAATCTGGGGATATACAATGAGCAGTTCTTC. Protein sequence: CATSEGQNLGIYNEQFF.

V gene TRBV24-1 combines with J gene TRBJ2-2; possibly TRBD1 for D (6 bases). CDR3 length equals 15 residues. Germline V lookup: CDR1 KGHDR, CDR2 SFDVKD. Trimming removed 6 bases at V and 0 bases at J, with 10 bases between. The CDR3 DNA sequence: TGTGCCACCAGTCCCGGGACAACGAACACCGGGGAGCTGTTTTTT. Residues: CATSPGTTNTGELFF.

The CDR3 coding sequence is TGTGCCAGCAGTGAAGGGGGGACAAGCGAAAAACTGTTTTTT. Translating it yields CASSEGGTSEKLFF. The genes are TRBV6-1 and TRBJ1-4; TRBD1 might be the D (6 bases). Germline V gene data show CDR1 as MNHNS and CDR2 as SASEGT. This CDR3 has 14 residues. The V end was cut by 1 base, the J end by 8 bases, with 11 bases between.

This chain links TRBV7-6 with TRBJ2-5; the match to TRBD2 covers 12 bases. The CDR3 contains 16 residues. Per germline, CDR1 SGHVS and CDR2 FNYEAQ. Germline trimming cut 5 bases from V and 5 bases from J; bases unmatched to any gene: 9. In DNA form, the CDR3 reads TGTGCCAGCAGCATCACGACTAGCGGGGGTAGTGAGACCCAGTACTTC. Encoded protein: CASSITTSGGSETQYF. Complete variable domain (other parts from reference TRBV7-6 and TRBJ2-5): GAGVSQSPRYKVTKRGQDVALRCDPISGHVSLYWYRQALGQGPEFLTYFNYEAQQDKSGLPNDRFSAERPEGSISTLTIQRTEQRDSAMYRCASSITTSGGSETQYFGPGTRLLVL.

J is TRBJ1-1 and V is TRBV2, with D possibly TRBD1 on 6 matching bases. Trimming stripped 2 bases from V and 4 bases from J, with 8 bases between. CDR3 length: 13 residues. Germline V gives CDR1 SNHLY, CDR2 FYNNEI. The CDR3 is CASSESGVTEAFF. CDR3 bases: TGTGCCAGCAGTGAATCAGGGGTCACTGAAGCTTTCTTT. Variable domain in full (rest from reference TRBV2 and TRBJ1-1): EPEVTQTPSHQVTQMGQEVILRCVPISNHLYFYWYRQILGQKVEFLVSFYNNEISEKSEIFDDQFSVERPDGSNFTLKIRSTKLEDSAMYFCASSESGVTEAFFGQGTRLTVV.